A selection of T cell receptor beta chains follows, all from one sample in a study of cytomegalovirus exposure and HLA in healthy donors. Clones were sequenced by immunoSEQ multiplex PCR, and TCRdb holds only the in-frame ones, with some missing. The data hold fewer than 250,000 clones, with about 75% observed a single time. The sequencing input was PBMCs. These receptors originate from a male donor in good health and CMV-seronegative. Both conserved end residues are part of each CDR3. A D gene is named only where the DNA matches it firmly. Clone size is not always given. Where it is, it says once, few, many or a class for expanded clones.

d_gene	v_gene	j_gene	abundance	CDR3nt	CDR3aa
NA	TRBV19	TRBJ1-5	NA	TGTGCCAGTAGTACCCAGGGAGGGATGAGTCAGCCCCAGCATTTT	CASSTQGGMSQPQHF
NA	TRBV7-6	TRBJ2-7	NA	TGTGCCAGCAGCCCCCCCGGACAAAGTTCCTACGAGCAGTACTTC	CASSPPGQSSYEQYF
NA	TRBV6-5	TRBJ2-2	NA	TGTGCCAGCAGTTGGGGCGCGAACACCGGGGAGCTGTTTTTT	CASSWGANTGELFF
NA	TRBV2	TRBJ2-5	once	TGTGCCAGCCAGGGAATTCGAGAGACCCAGTACTTC	CASQGIRETQYF
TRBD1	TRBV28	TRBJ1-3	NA	TGTGCCAGCAGTTCGCTGCTACAGGGGTTCTCTGGAAACACCATATATTTT	CASSSLLQGFSGNTIYF
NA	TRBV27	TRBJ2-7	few	TGTGCCAGCAGGAGGCGGGACAGCTACGAGCAGTACTTC	CASRRRDSYEQYF
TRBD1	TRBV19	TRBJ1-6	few	TGTGCCAGTAGTATCGGGACAGGGGAATCACCCCTCCACTTT	CASSIGTGESPLHF
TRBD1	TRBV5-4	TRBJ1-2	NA	TGTGCCAGCAGCTTGGACAGGGGGGGCTACACCTTC	CASSLDRGGYTF
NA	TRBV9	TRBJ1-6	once	TGTGCCAGCAGCGTAGGTACAGGTGAATCACCCCTCCACTTT	CASSVGTGESPLHF
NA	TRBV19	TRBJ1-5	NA	TGTGCCAGTAGTTACGTACAGAGCAATCAGCCCCAGCATTTT	CASSYVQSNQPQHF
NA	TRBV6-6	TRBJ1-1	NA	TGTGCCAGCCTTCTAAGTATGAACACTGAAGCTTTCTTT	CASLLSMNTEAFF
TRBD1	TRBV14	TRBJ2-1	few	TGTGCCAGCAGCCAAACAGGGGTCCCACCCGATTACAATGAGCAGTTCTTC	CASSQTGVPPDYNEQFF
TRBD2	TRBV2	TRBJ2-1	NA	TGTGCCAGCAGTGACTTAGCGGGGGGGCTAGGTCGTGAGCAGTTCTTC	CASSDLAGGLGREQFF
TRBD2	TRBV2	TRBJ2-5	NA	TGTGCCAGCAGGACTAGCGACCACCAAGAGACCCAGTACTTC	CASRTSDHQETQYF
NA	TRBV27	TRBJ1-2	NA	TGTGCCAGCAGTTTATCTACAGGGACGGGAGGCTACACCTTC	CASSLSTGTGGYTF
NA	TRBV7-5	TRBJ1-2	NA	TGTGCCAGAAGCCGTGGGACAGAACACTATGGCTACACCTTC	CARSRGTEHYGYTF
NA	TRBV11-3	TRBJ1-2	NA	TGTGCCAGCAGCTTAACCCCGGGTAACTATGGCTACACCTTC	CASSLTPGNYGYTF
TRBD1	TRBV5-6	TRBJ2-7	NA	TGTGCCAGCAGCTCCGCCGGGACAGGGTTTGCCCACGAGCAGTACTTC	CASSSAGTGFAHEQYF
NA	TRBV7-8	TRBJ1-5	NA	TGTGCCAGCAGCCCCAACAGGAGCAATCAGCCCCAGCATTTT	CASSPNRSNQPQHF
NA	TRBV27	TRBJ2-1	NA	TGTGCCAGCAGTTTATCGAGGGCAGGGACTCAGCATGAGCAGTTCTTC	CASSLSRAGTQHEQFF
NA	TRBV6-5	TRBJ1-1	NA	TGTGCCAGCAGTTACGGGTTTTTGGGGGGTAACACTGAAGCTTTCTTT	CASSYGFLGGNTEAFF
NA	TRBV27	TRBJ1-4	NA	TGTGCCAGCAAGCTGCAGGAGGCAACTAATAAAAAACTGTTTTTT	CASKLQEATNKKLFF
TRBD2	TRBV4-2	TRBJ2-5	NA	TGTGCCAGCAGCCGAAACCTAGCGGGGGGCCTCGGACCCCAACAAGAGACCCAGTACTTC	CASSRNLAGGLGPQQETQYF
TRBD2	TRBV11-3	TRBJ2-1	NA	TGTGCCAGCAGCCCGGGACAGCCGGGACTAGCGGGAGGAAATGAGCAGTTCTTC	CASSPGQPGLAGGNEQFF